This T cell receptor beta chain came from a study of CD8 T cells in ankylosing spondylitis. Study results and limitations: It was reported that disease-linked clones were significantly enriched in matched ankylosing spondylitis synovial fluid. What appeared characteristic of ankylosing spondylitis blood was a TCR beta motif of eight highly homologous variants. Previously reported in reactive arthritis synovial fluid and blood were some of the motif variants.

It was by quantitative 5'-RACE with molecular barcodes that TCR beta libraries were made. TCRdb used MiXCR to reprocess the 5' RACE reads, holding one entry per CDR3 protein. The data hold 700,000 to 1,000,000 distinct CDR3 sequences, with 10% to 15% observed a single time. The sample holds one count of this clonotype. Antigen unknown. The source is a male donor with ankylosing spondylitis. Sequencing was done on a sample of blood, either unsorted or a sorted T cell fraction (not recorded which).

The CDR3 DNA is TGTGCCAGCAGGAGAACAGGACAGGGGGGGAATTCACCCCTCCACTTT. This codes for CASRRTGQGGNSPLHF. This chain connects TRBV27 to TRBJ1-6; 10 bases agree with TRBD1. This CDR3 region has 16 residues. The germline V gene encodes CDR1 MNHEY and CDR2 SMNVEV (reference sequence). Trimming at V came to 6 bases and at J to 7 bases, leaving 9 bases not matched to a gene.